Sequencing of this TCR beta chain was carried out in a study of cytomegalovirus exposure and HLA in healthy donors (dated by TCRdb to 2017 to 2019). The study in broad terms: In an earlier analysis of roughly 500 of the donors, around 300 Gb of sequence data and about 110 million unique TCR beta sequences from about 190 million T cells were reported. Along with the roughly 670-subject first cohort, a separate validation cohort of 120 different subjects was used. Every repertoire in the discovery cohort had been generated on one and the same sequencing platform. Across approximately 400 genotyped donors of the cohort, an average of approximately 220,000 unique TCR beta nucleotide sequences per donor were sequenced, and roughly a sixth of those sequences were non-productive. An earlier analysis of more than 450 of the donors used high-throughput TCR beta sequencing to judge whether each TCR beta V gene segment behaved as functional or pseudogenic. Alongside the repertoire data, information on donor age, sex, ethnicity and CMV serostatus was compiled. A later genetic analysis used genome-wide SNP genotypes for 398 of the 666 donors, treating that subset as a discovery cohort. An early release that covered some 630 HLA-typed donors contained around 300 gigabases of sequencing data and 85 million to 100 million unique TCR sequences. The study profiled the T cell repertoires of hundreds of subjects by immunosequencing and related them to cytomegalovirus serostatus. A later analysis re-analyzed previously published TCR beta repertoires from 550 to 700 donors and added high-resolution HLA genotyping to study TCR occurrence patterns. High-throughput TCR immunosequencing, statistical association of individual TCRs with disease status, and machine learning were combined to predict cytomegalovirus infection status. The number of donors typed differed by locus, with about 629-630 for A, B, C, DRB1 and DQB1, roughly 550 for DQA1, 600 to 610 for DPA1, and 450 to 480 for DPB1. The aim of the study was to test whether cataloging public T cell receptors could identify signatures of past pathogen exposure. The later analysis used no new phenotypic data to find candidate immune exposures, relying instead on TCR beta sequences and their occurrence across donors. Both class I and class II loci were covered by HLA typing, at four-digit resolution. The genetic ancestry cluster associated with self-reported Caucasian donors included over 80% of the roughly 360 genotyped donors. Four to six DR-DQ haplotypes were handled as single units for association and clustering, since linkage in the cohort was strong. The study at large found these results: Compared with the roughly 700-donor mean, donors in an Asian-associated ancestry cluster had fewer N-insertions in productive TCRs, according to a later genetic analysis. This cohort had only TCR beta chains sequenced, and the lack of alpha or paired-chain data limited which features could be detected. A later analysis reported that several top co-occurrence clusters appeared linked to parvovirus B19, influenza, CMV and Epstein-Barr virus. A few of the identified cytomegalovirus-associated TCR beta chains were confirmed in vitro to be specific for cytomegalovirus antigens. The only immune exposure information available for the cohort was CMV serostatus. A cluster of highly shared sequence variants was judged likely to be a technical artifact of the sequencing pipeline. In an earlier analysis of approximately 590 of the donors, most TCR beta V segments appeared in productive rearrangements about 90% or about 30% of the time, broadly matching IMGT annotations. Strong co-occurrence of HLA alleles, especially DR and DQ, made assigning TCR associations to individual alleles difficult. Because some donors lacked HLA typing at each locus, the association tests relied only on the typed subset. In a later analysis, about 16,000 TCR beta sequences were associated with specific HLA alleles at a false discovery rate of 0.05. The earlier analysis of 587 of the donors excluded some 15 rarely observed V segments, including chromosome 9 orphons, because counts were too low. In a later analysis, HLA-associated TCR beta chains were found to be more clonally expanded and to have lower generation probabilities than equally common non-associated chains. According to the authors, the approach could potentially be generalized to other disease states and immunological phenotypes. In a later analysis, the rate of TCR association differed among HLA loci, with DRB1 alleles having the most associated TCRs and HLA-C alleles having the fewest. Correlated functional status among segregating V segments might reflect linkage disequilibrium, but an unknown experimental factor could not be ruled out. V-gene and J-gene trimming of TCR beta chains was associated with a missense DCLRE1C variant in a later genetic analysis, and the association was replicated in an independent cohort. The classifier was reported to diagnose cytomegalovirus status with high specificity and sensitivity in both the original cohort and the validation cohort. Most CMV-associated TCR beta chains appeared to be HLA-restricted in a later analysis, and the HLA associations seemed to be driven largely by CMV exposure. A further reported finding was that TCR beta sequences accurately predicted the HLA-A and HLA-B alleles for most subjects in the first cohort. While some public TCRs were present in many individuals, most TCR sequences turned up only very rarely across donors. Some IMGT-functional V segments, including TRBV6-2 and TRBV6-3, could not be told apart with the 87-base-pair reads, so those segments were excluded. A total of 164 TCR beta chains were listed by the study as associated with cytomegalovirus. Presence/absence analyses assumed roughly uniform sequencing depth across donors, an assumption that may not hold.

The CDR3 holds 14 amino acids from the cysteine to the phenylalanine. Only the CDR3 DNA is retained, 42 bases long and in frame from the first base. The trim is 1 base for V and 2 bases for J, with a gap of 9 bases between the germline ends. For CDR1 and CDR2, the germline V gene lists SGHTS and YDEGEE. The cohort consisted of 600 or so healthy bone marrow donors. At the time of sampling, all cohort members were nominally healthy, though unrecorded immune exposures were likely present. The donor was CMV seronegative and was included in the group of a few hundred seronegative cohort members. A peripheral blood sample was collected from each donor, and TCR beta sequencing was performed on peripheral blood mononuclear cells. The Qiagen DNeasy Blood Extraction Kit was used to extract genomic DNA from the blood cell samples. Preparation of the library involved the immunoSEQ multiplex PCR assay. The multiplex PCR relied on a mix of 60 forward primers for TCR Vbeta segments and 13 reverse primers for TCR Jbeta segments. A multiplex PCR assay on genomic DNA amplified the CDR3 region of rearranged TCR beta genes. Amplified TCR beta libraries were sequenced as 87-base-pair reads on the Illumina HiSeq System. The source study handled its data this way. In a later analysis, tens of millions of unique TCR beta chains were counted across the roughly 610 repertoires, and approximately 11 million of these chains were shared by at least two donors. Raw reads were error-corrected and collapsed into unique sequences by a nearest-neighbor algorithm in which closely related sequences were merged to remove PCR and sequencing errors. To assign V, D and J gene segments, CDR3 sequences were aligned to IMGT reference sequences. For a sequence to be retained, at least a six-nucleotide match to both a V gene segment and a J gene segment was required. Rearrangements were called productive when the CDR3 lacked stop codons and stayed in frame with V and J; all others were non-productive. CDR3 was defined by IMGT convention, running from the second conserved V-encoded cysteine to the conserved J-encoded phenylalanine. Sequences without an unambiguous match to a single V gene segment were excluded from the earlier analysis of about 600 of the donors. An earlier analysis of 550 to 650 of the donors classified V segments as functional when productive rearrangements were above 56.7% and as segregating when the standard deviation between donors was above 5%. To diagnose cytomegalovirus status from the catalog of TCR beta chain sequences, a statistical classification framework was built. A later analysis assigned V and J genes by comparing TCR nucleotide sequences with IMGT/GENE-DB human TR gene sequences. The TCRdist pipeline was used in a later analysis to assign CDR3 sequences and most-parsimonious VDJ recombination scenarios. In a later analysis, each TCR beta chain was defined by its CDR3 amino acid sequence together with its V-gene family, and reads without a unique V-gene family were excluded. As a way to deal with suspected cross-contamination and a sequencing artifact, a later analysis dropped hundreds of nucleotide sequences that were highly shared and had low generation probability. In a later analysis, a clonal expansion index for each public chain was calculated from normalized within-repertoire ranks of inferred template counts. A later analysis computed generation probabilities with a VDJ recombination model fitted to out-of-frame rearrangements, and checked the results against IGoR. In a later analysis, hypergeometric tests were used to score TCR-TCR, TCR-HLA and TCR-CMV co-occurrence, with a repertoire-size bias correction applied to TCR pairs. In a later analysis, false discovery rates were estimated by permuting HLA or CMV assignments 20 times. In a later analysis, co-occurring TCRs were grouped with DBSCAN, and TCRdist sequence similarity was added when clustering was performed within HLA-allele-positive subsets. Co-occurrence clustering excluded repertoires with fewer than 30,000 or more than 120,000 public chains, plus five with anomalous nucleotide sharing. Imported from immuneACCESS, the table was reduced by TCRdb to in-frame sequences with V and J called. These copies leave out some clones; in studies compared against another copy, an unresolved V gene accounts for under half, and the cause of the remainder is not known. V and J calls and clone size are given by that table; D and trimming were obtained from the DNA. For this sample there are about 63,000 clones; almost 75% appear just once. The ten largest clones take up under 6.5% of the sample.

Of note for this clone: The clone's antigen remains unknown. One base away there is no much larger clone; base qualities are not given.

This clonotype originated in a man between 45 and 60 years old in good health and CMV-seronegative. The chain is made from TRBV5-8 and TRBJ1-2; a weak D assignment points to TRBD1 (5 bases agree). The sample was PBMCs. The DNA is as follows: TGTGCCAGCAGCTTGCAGGGATCGAACTATGGCTACACCTTC. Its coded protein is CASSLQGSNYGYTF.